A selection of T cell receptor beta chains follows, all from one sample in a study of cytomegalovirus exposure and HLA in healthy donors. The method was immunoSEQ multiplex PCR; TCRdb's version includes in-frame clones alone and lacks a portion of them. This sample's table reports over 30,000 clones. Sequencing input: PBMCs. The source of these receptors is a woman aged 35 to 49 in good health and CMV-seropositive. Each CDR3 is given with its conserved first and last residue. The D gene is left open where the match is weak. Some rows mark clone size as missing; the rest say once, few, many or name a class of expanded clone.

length	V	J	D	size	DNA	CDR3
14	TRBV13	TRBJ1-1	NA	NA	TGTGCCAGCAGCTTATCTCGGGGAGGAGATGAAGCTTTCTTT	CASSLSRGGDEAFF
16	TRBV28	TRBJ2-3	TRBD1	NA	TGTGCCAGCAGTTTAAACCCCACAGGGGACACAGATACGCAGTATTTT	CASSLNPTGDTDTQYF
15	TRBV9	TRBJ2-7	TRBD1	NA	TGTGCCAGCAGCCCCCGACAGGGGACCGCCTACGAGCAGTACTTC	CASSPRQGTAYEQYF
15	TRBV5-6	TRBJ2-7	TRBD1	NA	TGTGCCAGCAGCTTGTACGGGACAGGGTCCTACGAGCAGTACTTC	CASSLYGTGSYEQYF
14	TRBV29-1	TRBJ2-1	TRBD1	NA	TGCAGCGCCGCCCCGACAGGGCCGGGGAATGAGCAGTTCTTC	CSAAPTGPGNEQFF
14	TRBV9	TRBJ2-5	NA	NA	TGTGCCAGCAGCCCAGGGGACGGGGAGGAGACCCAGTACTTC	CASSPGDGEETQYF
15	TRBV4-1	TRBJ1-4	TRBD1	NA	TGCGCCAGCAGCCAAGACTTAAGGGGGCGTGAAAAACTGTTTTTT	CASSQDLRGREKLFF
14	TRBV15	TRBJ2-7	TRBD2	NA	TGTGCCACCAGCAAGGTAGCGGGCCCCTACGAGCAGTACTTC	CATSKVAGPYEQYF
12	TRBV7-9	TRBJ2-1	NA	NA	TGTGCCAGCAGCTTTGGGCCAAATGAGCAGTTCTTC	CASSFGPNEQFF
13	TRBV2	TRBJ2-2	NA	NA	TGTGCCAGCAGTCGGACAGTCACCGGGGAGCTGTTTTTT	CASSRTVTGELFF
14	TRBV7-9	TRBJ2-1	TRBD2	medium-sized	TGTGCCAGCAGCTTAACTAGCGGGATAAATGAGCAGTTCTTC	CASSLTSGINEQFF
15	TRBV19	TRBJ2-1	NA	NA	TGTGCCAGTAGTATGTACACGGTGGGCGACAATGAGCAGTTCTTC	CASSMYTVGDNEQFF
16	TRBV4-1	TRBJ2-7	TRBD2	NA	TGCGCCAGCAGCCAAGCGCTAGCGGGAGGAGCCTACGAGCAGTACTTC	CASSQALAGGAYEQYF
14	TRBV27	TRBJ2-5	NA	NA	TGTGCCAGCAGGCCAGGACAGCACCAAGAGACCCAGTACTTC	CASRPGQHQETQYF
16	TRBV16	TRBJ1-2	TRBD1	NA	TGTGCCAGCAGCCACCCGTTTCCGGGACAGGGAGGTGGCTACACCTTC	CASSHPFPGQGGGYTF
15	TRBV6-6	TRBJ2-7	TRBD2	NA	TGTGCCAGCAGCCCGTCGGGCGGGAGGGCCGAAGAGCAGTACTTC	CASSPSGGRAEEQYF
15	TRBV19	TRBJ2-7	TRBD2	NA	TGTGCCAGGGCCGGGGGGAGTCGTCGTTGGTACGAGCAGTACTTC	CARAGGSRRWYEQYF
14	TRBV5-1	TRBJ2-3	NA	NA	TGCGCCAGCAGCCCGGAGGGGAACACAGATACGCAGTATTTT	CASSPEGNTDTQYF
15	TRBV30	TRBJ1-3	NA	NA	TGTGCCTGGAGTGTTGGAGTCCTGAGAGGAAACACCATATATTTT	CAWSVGVLRGNTIYF
20	TRBV19	TRBJ2-2	TRBD2	NA	TGTGCCAGTAGTATTCGGGGGGCCGGGACTAGCGGGAGAAGCACCGGGGAGCTGTTTTTT	CASSIRGAGTSGRSTGELFF
14	TRBV28	TRBJ2-3	NA	NA	TGTGCCAGCAGTTTAAGTATAGGAGGCGATACGCAGTATTTT	CASSLSIGGDTQYF
15	TRBV30	TRBJ2-1	TRBD1	NA	TGTGCCTGGAGTGCCGGGACAGGGGGCCTCAATGAGCAGTTCTTC	CAWSAGTGGLNEQFF
12	TRBV10-3	TRBJ2-1	NA	medium-sized	TGTGCCATCAGGAGCGACGGGGATGAGCAGTTCTTC	CAIRSDGDEQFF
15	TRBV2	TRBJ1-6	TRBD1	NA	TGTGCCAGTGGGACAGGCCTACTCATTAATTCACCCCTCCACTTT	CASGTGLLINSPLHF
15	TRBV11-2	TRBJ2-1	TRBD2	NA	TGTGCCAGTTCACCCGTCAGCGGGAGGGCCCACGAGCAGTTCTTC	CASSPVSGRAHEQFF
17	TRBV7-8	TRBJ2-7	TRBD2	NA	TGTGCCAGCAGTTCCGCGGGTGGGAGGGTCGGAGCCTACGAGCAGTACTTC	CASSSAGGRVGAYEQYF
11	TRBV20-1	TRBJ1-2	NA	NA	TGCAGTGCACGATTTCAGGATGGCTACACCTTC	CSARFQDGYTF
14	TRBV9	TRBJ2-5	NA	NA	TGTGCCAGCAGCGTAGATGGACAGCAAGAGACCCAGTACTTC	CASSVDGQQETQYF
14	TRBV18	TRBJ2-1	TRBD1	NA	TGTGCCAGCTCACCTAGGACAGGCTACAATGAGCAGTTCTTC	CASSPRTGYNEQFF
15	TRBV5-4	TRBJ1-3	TRBD1	NA	TGTGCCAGCAGCCAGGGACAGAACTCTGGAAACACCATATATTTT	CASSQGQNSGNTIYF
16	TRBV19	TRBJ2-6	NA	NA	TGTGCCAGTAGTCTACAGGGAAAGCCTGGGGCCAACGTCCTGACTTTC	CASSLQGKPGANVLTF
14	TRBV5-5	TRBJ2-2	NA	NA	TGTGCCAGCAGCTTAACTTCACTAGCCGGGGAGCTGTTTTTT	CASSLTSLAGELFF
13	TRBV29-1	TRBJ2-3	NA	NA	TGCAGCGTCGCCCAAGCGGTGGGGAATACGCAGTATTTT	CSVAQAVGNTQYF
16	TRBV9	TRBJ2-1	NA	NA	TGTGCCAGCGATGAGGGCCTCACTAGCTCCTACAATGAGCAGTTCTTC	CASDEGLTSSYNEQFF
12	TRBV19	TRBJ2-7	NA	NA	TGTGCCAGCCCCTCGTCCTCCTACGAGCAGTACTTC	CASPSSSYEQYF